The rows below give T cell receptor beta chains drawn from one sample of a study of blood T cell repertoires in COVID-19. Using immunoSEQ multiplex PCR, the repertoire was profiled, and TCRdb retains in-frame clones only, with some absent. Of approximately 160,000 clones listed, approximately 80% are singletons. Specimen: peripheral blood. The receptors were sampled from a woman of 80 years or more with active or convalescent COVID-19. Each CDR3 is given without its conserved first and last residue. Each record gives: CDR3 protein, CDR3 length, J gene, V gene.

cdr3_aa: SVGTGGPYEQY; cdr3_length: 11; j_call: TRBJ2-7; v_call: TRBV29-1
cdr3_aa: ASSLQGYGFSGNTIY; cdr3_length: 15; j_call: TRBJ1-3; v_call: TRBV13
cdr3_aa: ASSGSDSRNSPLH; cdr3_length: 13; j_call: TRBJ1-6; v_call: TRBV27
cdr3_aa: ASSLDGAPWDSPLH; cdr3_length: 14; j_call: TRBJ1-6; v_call: TRBV7-9
cdr3_aa: ASSLARDASNQPQH; cdr3_length: 14; j_call: TRBJ1-5; v_call: TRBV5-5
cdr3_aa: ASSHRPDNAEAF; cdr3_length: 12; j_call: TRBJ1-1; v_call: TRBV4-1
cdr3_aa: ASSIEAAQGDQPQH; cdr3_length: 14; j_call: TRBJ1-5; v_call: TRBV19
cdr3_aa: ASTPDRVVYRTEAF; cdr3_length: 14; j_call: TRBJ1-1; v_call: TRBV7-2
cdr3_aa: ASSLSLTGGESEKLF; cdr3_length: 15; j_call: TRBJ1-4; v_call: TRBV27
cdr3_aa: ASSLARGAAGELF; cdr3_length: 13; j_call: TRBJ2-2; v_call: TRBV7-9
cdr3_aa: ASSYLGQGNQPQH; cdr3_length: 13; j_call: TRBJ1-5; v_call: TRBV7-2
cdr3_aa: ASSDFRGDGYT; cdr3_length: 11; j_call: TRBJ1-2; v_call: TRBV9
cdr3_aa: ASSFGRGEQY; cdr3_length: 10; j_call: TRBJ2-7; v_call: TRBV12-3/TRBV12-4
cdr3_aa: ASSPATGSYT; cdr3_length: 10; j_call: TRBJ1-2; v_call: TRBV7-8
cdr3_aa: ASSTGTALNTEAF; cdr3_length: 13; j_call: TRBJ1-1; v_call: TRBV5-1
cdr3_aa: ASSQELYLGYT; cdr3_length: 11; j_call: TRBJ1-2; v_call: TRBV4-3
cdr3_aa: ASGKQGNTEAF; cdr3_length: 11; j_call: TRBJ1-1; v_call: TRBV12-3/TRBV12-4
cdr3_aa: ASSYAGGNTEAF; cdr3_length: 12; j_call: TRBJ1-1; v_call: TRBV6-2/TRBV6-3
cdr3_aa: ASSPETAIAGYT; cdr3_length: 12; j_call: TRBJ1-2; v_call: TRBV18
cdr3_aa: ASSEMNSEAF; cdr3_length: 10; j_call: TRBJ1-1; v_call: TRBV6-1
cdr3_aa: ASSLRGGAYEQY; cdr3_length: 12; j_call: TRBJ2-7; v_call: TRBV11-2
cdr3_aa: ASSGAGGTDTEAF; cdr3_length: 13; j_call: TRBJ1-1; v_call: TRBV9